A selection of T cell receptor beta chains follows, all from one sample in a study of T cell responses to AZD1222 COVID-19 vaccine. Profiling relied on immunoSEQ multiplex PCR, and the TCRdb table lists in-frame clones only, not all of them. The sample lists about 59,000 clones, roughly nine tenths occurring once. The starting material was peripheral blood, obtained 28 days after the second AZD1222 dose. These receptors came from an adult who received the AZD1222 COVID-19 vaccine. The CDR3 runs from the conserved cysteine through the conserved F or W. Each record gives: J gene, clone size, V gene, D gene, CDR3 protein, CDR3 DNA. A D gene is named only where the DNA matches it firmly. A row's size may be missing; if present it is once, few, many or a size class.

j_call: TRBJ2-5; clone_size: -; v_call: TRBV7-8; d_call: -; cdr3_aa: CASSRRGGGKGETQYF; cdr3_nt: TGTGCCAGCAGCCGTAGGGGTGGGGGAAAGGGGGAGACCCAGTACTTC
j_call: TRBJ2-2; clone_size: -; v_call: TRBV24-1; d_call: TRBD2; cdr3_aa: CATSLAGGPHTGELFF; cdr3_nt: TGTGCCACCAGTTTAGCGGGGGGGCCACACACCGGGGAGCTGTTTTTT
j_call: TRBJ2-7; clone_size: -; v_call: TRBV11-3; d_call: -; cdr3_aa: CASSLNSGASEQYF; cdr3_nt: TGTGCCAGCAGCTTAAATTCTGGGGCCAGCGAGCAGTACTTC
j_call: TRBJ2-5; clone_size: -; v_call: TRBV5-1; d_call: TRBD2; cdr3_aa: CASSRTSGQETQYF; cdr3_nt: TGCGCCAGCAGCCGGACTAGCGGACAAGAGACCCAGTACTTC
j_call: TRBJ2-3; clone_size: -; v_call: TRBV6-2/TRBV6-3; d_call: TRBD2; cdr3_aa: CASSYRVGREDTQYF; cdr3_nt: TGTGCCAGCAGTTACCGGGTCGGGAGGGAGGATACGCAGTATTTT
j_call: TRBJ2-3; clone_size: -; v_call: TRBV7-8; d_call: TRBD1; cdr3_aa: CASSRGGERDTQYF; cdr3_nt: TGTGCCAGCAGCCGAGGGGGCGAACGGGATACGCAGTATTTT
j_call: TRBJ1-2; clone_size: -; v_call: TRBV12-3/TRBV12-4; d_call: -; cdr3_aa: CASSSGPNYGYTF; cdr3_nt: TGTGCCAGCAGTTCTGGACCTAACTATGGCTACACCTTC
j_call: TRBJ2-5; clone_size: -; v_call: TRBV11-2; d_call: TRBD1; cdr3_aa: CASTSTGITQETQYF; cdr3_nt: TGTGCCAGCACCTCGACAGGGATAACTCAAGAGACCCAGTACTTC
j_call: TRBJ2-3; clone_size: -; v_call: TRBV7-2; d_call: -; cdr3_aa: CASSYRPKDTQYF; cdr3_nt: TGTGCCAGCAGCTATCGACCGAAAGATACGCAGTATTTT
j_call: TRBJ1-1; clone_size: -; v_call: TRBV9; d_call: -; cdr3_aa: CASSVRGPGTEAFF; cdr3_nt: TGTGCCAGCAGCGTAAGGGGACCAGGGACTGAAGCTTTCTTT
j_call: TRBJ1-1; clone_size: -; v_call: TRBV19; d_call: TRBD1; cdr3_aa: CASSILPQGRTNTEAFF; cdr3_nt: TGTGCCAGTAGTATCCTTCCACAGGGGCGGACGAACACTGAAGCTTTCTTT
j_call: TRBJ2-3; clone_size: -; v_call: TRBV10-1; d_call: -; cdr3_aa: CASRGGATDTQYF; cdr3_nt: TGCGCCAGCAGGGGGGGTGCCACAGATACGCAGTATTTT
j_call: TRBJ2-7; clone_size: -; v_call: TRBV6-5; d_call: TRBD2; cdr3_aa: CASSYGTSGGGRQYF; cdr3_nt: TGTGCCAGCAGTTACGGGACTAGCGGGGGGGGCAGGCAGTACTTC
j_call: TRBJ2-6; clone_size: once; v_call: TRBV6-5; d_call: TRBD2; cdr3_aa: CASSSGGTGANVLTF; cdr3_nt: TGTGCCAGCAGTTCGGGGGGGACTGGGGCCAACGTCCTGACTTTC
j_call: TRBJ2-3; clone_size: -; v_call: TRBV7-9; d_call: -; cdr3_aa: CASSSAGVQGTDTQYF; cdr3_nt: TGTGCCAGCAGCTCCGCCGGGGTGCAGGGAACAGATACGCAGTATTTT
j_call: TRBJ1-5; clone_size: -; v_call: TRBV10-1; d_call: -; cdr3_aa: CASSYSNQPQHF; cdr3_nt: TGCGCCAGCAGTTATAGCAATCAGCCCCAGCATTTT
j_call: TRBJ1-2; clone_size: few; v_call: TRBV5-1; d_call: -; cdr3_aa: CASRTLPGSGGYTF; cdr3_nt: TGCGCCAGCAGAACGTTGCCGGGGAGCGGTGGCTACACCTTC
j_call: TRBJ1-4; clone_size: -; v_call: TRBV3-1/TRBV3-2; d_call: -; cdr3_aa: CASSQVGFAEKLFF; cdr3_nt: TGTGCCAGCAGCCAAGTTGGGTTTGCGGAAAAACTGTTTTTT
j_call: TRBJ1-5; clone_size: -; v_call: TRBV10-3; d_call: -; cdr3_aa: CAISESKGGNQPQHF; cdr3_nt: TGTGCCATCAGTGAGTCGAAAGGTGGCAATCAGCCCCAGCATTTT
j_call: TRBJ2-1; clone_size: -; v_call: TRBV19; d_call: -; cdr3_aa: CASSSVNGNEQFF; cdr3_nt: TGTGCCAGTTCGAGTGTAAATGGGAATGAGCAGTTCTTC
j_call: TRBJ1-5; clone_size: -; v_call: TRBV3-1/TRBV3-2; d_call: -; cdr3_aa: CASSQTNQPQHF; cdr3_nt: TGTGCCAGCAGCCAGACAAACCAGCCCCAGCATTTT
j_call: TRBJ2-7; clone_size: -; v_call: TRBV28; d_call: TRBD1; cdr3_aa: CASRSRFRDRAYEQYF; cdr3_nt: TGTGCCAGCAGATCGCGCTTCCGGGACAGGGCGTACGAGCAGTACTTC
j_call: TRBJ1-6; clone_size: -; v_call: TRBV29-1; d_call: TRBD1; cdr3_aa: CSAGGTDNSPLHF; cdr3_nt: TGCAGCGCCGGTGGGACAGATAATTCACCCCTCCACTTT
j_call: TRBJ1-2; clone_size: -; v_call: TRBV10-3; d_call: TRBD1; cdr3_aa: CAISPAEGQGAGYGYTF; cdr3_nt: TGTGCCATCAGTCCAGCGGAGGGACAGGGGGCAGGCTATGGCTACACCTTC
j_call: TRBJ2-1; clone_size: -; v_call: TRBV7-2; d_call: TRBD2; cdr3_aa: CASSPGLAGHEQFF; cdr3_nt: TGTGCCAGCAGCCCGGGACTAGCGGGGCATGAGCAGTTCTTC
j_call: TRBJ1-2; clone_size: few; v_call: TRBV7-8; d_call: -; cdr3_aa: CASSLMGMRDYGYTF; cdr3_nt: TGTGCCAGCAGCTTAATGGGGATGCGTGACTATGGCTACACCTTC
j_call: TRBJ1-2; clone_size: -; v_call: TRBV6-5; d_call: -; cdr3_aa: CASSYSIRGLWDGYTF; cdr3_nt: TGTGCCAGCAGTTACTCGATAAGGGGTTTATGGGATGGCTACACCTTC
j_call: TRBJ2-7; clone_size: few; v_call: TRBV5-5; d_call: -; cdr3_aa: CASSPVADGSYEQYF; cdr3_nt: TGTGCCAGCAGCCCAGTAGCCGACGGTTCCTACGAGCAGTACTTC
j_call: TRBJ1-1; clone_size: -; v_call: TRBV11-1; d_call: -; cdr3_aa: CASRRSGEAFF; cdr3_nt: TGTGCCAGCAGAAGGTCGGGTGAAGCTTTCTTT
j_call: TRBJ2-6; clone_size: -; v_call: TRBV28; d_call: -; cdr3_aa: CASRGLQGSGANVLTF; cdr3_nt: TGTGCCAGCAGGGGCCTGCAGGGCTCTGGGGCCAACGTCCTGACTTTC
j_call: TRBJ2-5; clone_size: -; v_call: TRBV27; d_call: TRBD2; cdr3_aa: CASSLWGGRTQYF; cdr3_nt: TGTGCCAGCAGTTTATGGGGGGGACGGACCCAGTACTTC
j_call: TRBJ1-1; clone_size: -; v_call: TRBV7-9; d_call: -; cdr3_aa: CASSLYTSSEAFF; cdr3_nt: TGTGCCAGCAGCTTATATACCAGCTCTGAAGCTTTCTTT
j_call: TRBJ2-5; clone_size: -; v_call: TRBV5-1; d_call: -; cdr3_aa: CASSLGGRGGQETQYF; cdr3_nt: TGCGCCAGCAGCTTGGGTGGAAGAGGGGGTCAAGAGACCCAGTACTTC